A selection of T cell receptor beta chains follows, all from one sample in a study of OX40 agonist ivuxolimab in advanced cancers. Method: immunoSEQ multiplex PCR; TCRdb's copy keeps in-frame clones and lacks some. The sample has tens of thousands of clones, 82% seen once. The material sequenced was CD4+ or CD8+ T cells sorted from blood, taken in a trial of the OX40 agonist ivuxolimab. The receptor source for this set is an adult with an advanced solid tumor such as melanoma, head and neck, liver or kidney cancer. Each CDR3 is given with its conserved first and last residue. D genes are given only for firm matches. Clone size is shown for a subset of rows, as once, few, many or a class of expanded clone.

20	NA	TRBV18	TRBJ1-4	NA	TGTGCCAGCTCAACGCTCTTTGGTTCGGGGTCAGGCGGGGATACGGAAAAACTGTTTTTT	CASSTLFGSGSGGDTEKLFF
13	NA	TRBV10-3	TRBJ1-1	TRBD1	TGTGCCATCAGTGACCTAGGACAGGGACGAGCTTTCTTT	CAISDLGQGRAFF
10	few	TRBV7-2	TRBJ2-1	NA	TGTGCCAGCAGCTTACGAGAGCAGTTCTTC	CASSLREQFF
14	NA	TRBV5-1	TRBJ2-3	TRBD2	TGCGCCAGCAGCCCTTCGACTAGCCGAGATACGCAGTATTTT	CASSPSTSRDTQYF
17	NA	TRBV21-1	TRBJ1-1	NA	TGTGCCAGCAGCGCCCCGGGACAGGGCAATAAGAACACTGAAGCTTTCTTT	CASSAPGQGNKNTEAFF
15	NA	TRBV5-1	TRBJ1-5	NA	TGCGCCAGCAGCCTGGGAGGACAGAAGGATCAGCCCCAGCATTTT	CASSLGGQKDQPQHF
16	NA	TRBV11-2	TRBJ2-5	NA	TGTGCCAGCAGCTTACTCGGGGGACTGCCCCAAGAGACCCAGTACTTC	CASSLLGGLPQETQYF
15	NA	TRBV19	TRBJ1-1	NA	TGTGCCAGTAGTCCTCGCGAGCGCAGGTACACTGAAGCTTTCTTT	CASSPRERRYTEAFF
15	NA	TRBV5-4	TRBJ2-5	TRBD2	TGTGCCAGCAGCATAAGCGGGGGGGCCTTGGAGACCCAGTACTTC	CASSISGGALETQYF
12	NA	TRBV6-1	TRBJ1-2	NA	TGTGCCAGCAGTGAAGGAAACTATGGCTACACCTTC	CASSEGNYGYTF
14	NA	TRBV2	TRBJ1-1	NA	TGTGCCAGCAGTGTCACAGTAAGAAACACTGAAGCTTTCTTT	CASSVTVRNTEAFF
16	NA	TRBV2	TRBJ1-4	NA	TGTGCCAGCAAGGTGGGGTCAGGGGCAACTAATGAAAAACTGTTTTTT	CASKVGSGATNEKLFF
14	NA	TRBV6-1	TRBJ2-3	NA	TGTGCCAGCAGTGCCGACAGAAACACAGATACGCAGTATTTT	CASSADRNTDTQYF
15	NA	TRBV6-1	TRBJ2-1	NA	TGTGCCAGCCGAGGACAATTGGGTCGCGACAATGAGCAGTTCTTC	CASRGQLGRDNEQFF
16	NA	TRBV5-4	TRBJ2-1	NA	TGTGCCAGCAGCTTCTTCGGGGGCTTCTCCTACAATGAGCAGTTCTTC	CASSFFGGFSYNEQFF
14	NA	TRBV5-4	TRBJ2-7	TRBD1	TGTGCCAGCAGCTCCCCCGGACAGGCGGACGGAGGGTACTTC	CASSSPGQADGGYF
13	NA	TRBV7-9	TRBJ2-2	NA	TGTGCCAGCAGCCTACTTGTGCGCGGGGAGCTGTTTTTT	CASSLLVRGELFF
14	NA	TRBV5-5	TRBJ2-1	NA	TGTGCCAGCAGCTCATCGGGGCTCCACAATGAGCAGTTCTTC	CASSSSGLHNEQFF
15	NA	TRBV5-4	TRBJ2-5	NA	TGTGCCAGCAGCTTGCTGGAAGGGGCAGGGGAGACCCAGTACTTC	CASSLLEGAGETQYF
16	NA	TRBV7-8	TRBJ1-2	TRBD1	TGTGCCAGCAGCTTACTTATAATAGACAGGGGCTATGGCTACACCTTC	CASSLLIIDRGYGYTF
15	NA	TRBV30	TRBJ2-3	TRBD2	TGTGCCTGGAGTGTAGGTAGCGGGGATACAGATACGCAGTATTTT	CAWSVGSGDTDTQYF
16	NA	TRBV19	TRBJ1-1	TRBD1	TGTGCCAGTAGTATAGATCGGACAGGGTGGAAGTCTGAAGCTTTCTTT	CASSIDRTGWKSEAFF
15	NA	TRBV6-6	TRBJ2-1	TRBD2	TGTGCCAGCAGACGTAGCGGGGTCTCCTACAATGAGCAGTTCTTC	CASRRSGVSYNEQFF
15	NA	TRBV6-5	TRBJ2-7	TRBD1	TGTGCCAGCAGTTACGGGACAGGGGGTATTTACGAGCAGTACTTC	CASSYGTGGIYEQYF
14	few	TRBV19	TRBJ1-1	NA	TGTGCCAGTAGTTTGGAATGGGGGTACGGTGAAGCTTTCTTT	CASSLEWGYGEAFF
15	NA	TRBV11-2	TRBJ2-5	TRBD2	TGTGCCAGCAGCTTAGAGGGACTAGCTTTTGAGACCCAGTACTTC	CASSLEGLAFETQYF
15	NA	TRBV18	TRBJ1-5	TRBD1	TGTGCCAGCTCACTTAACAGGGGGAACAATCAGCCCCAGCATTTT	CASSLNRGNNQPQHF
11	NA	TRBV20-1	TRBJ1-2	NA	TGCAGTGCTAGCATGGACATCGGCTACACCTTC	CSASMDIGYTF
15	NA	TRBV19	TRBJ1-4	NA	TGTGCCAGTAGTAGGACGGGGGTCGAAAATGAAAAACTGTTTTTT	CASSRTGVENEKLFF
16	NA	TRBV14	TRBJ2-5	NA	TGTGCCAGCAGCCAAGTGGCCTGGGACCGCCAAGAGACCCAGTACTTC	CASSQVAWDRQETQYF
13	NA	TRBV10-3	TRBJ2-6	NA	TGTGCCATCGCAGGTACTGGGGCCAACGTCCTGACTTTC	CAIAGTGANVLTF
18	NA	TRBV12-1	TRBJ1-3	NA	TGTGCCAGCAGCTCCGATGCCCGTGAACGGGCTCCTGGAAACACCATATATTTT	CASSSDARERAPGNTIYF
17	NA	TRBV10-3	TRBJ2-3	TRBD2	TGTGCCATCAGTGAGTGGGGTAGCGGGGGCCCAACAGATACGCAGTATTTT	CAISEWGSGGPTDTQYF
16	NA	TRBV13	TRBJ2-5	TRBD2	TGTGCCAGCAGCCCCCGGGAGCGGGGGGGAAGAGAGACCCAGTACTTC	CASSPRERGGRETQYF
17	NA	TRBV4-3	TRBJ1-5	NA	TGCGCCAGCAGCCAAGAACTCCCCGGGGCAGGCAATCAGCCCCAGCATTTT	CASSQELPGAGNQPQHF
12	NA	TRBV2	TRBJ1-1	NA	TGTGCCAGCAGTGGAAGTTTCACTGAAGCTTTCTTT	CASSGSFTEAFF
16	NA	TRBV7-2	TRBJ1-4	NA	TGTGCCAGCAGCCTCCAAGCTCCTGCAACTAATGAAAAACTGTTTTTT	CASSLQAPATNEKLFF
16	NA	TRBV23-1	TRBJ2-4	TRBD1	TGCGCCAGCAGTCCAAAGGACAGGGGGTCCGACGGCATTCAGTACTTC	CASSPKDRGSDGIQYF
15	NA	TRBV5-6	TRBJ2-7	TRBD2	TGTGCCAGCAGCTTTGGGTGGGGGGGCTCCTACGAGCAGTACTTC	CASSFGWGGSYEQYF
14	NA	TRBV11-2	TRBJ1-2	TRBD1	TGTGCCAGCAGCTTGGTAGACAGGGGGTATGGCTACACCTTC	CASSLVDRGYGYTF
12	NA	TRBV9	TRBJ1-1	TRBD1	TGTGCCAGCAGCACCAGACAGGGCGAAGCTTTCTTT	CASSTRQGEAFF
17	NA	TRBV19	TRBJ2-3	NA	TGTGCCAGTAGCCAACCCTGGCGGGGTCGGAGCACAGATACGCAGTATTTT	CASSQPWRGRSTDTQYF
14	NA	TRBV7-3	TRBJ2-2	NA	TGTGCCAGCAGCTTAGACGGGGCGGTCGGGGAGCTGTTTTTT	CASSLDGAVGELFF
16	NA	TRBV2	TRBJ2-1	TRBD1	TGTGCCAGCAGGGTCGGACAGGGGGCCGGTTCGAATGAGCAGTTCTTC	CASRVGQGAGSNEQFF
16	once	TRBV7-2	TRBJ1-3	NA	TGTGCCAGCAGCTTAGTCGGGGAAAACTCTGGAAACACCATATATTTT	CASSLVGENSGNTIYF
18	medium-sized	TRBV4-2	TRBJ1-3	NA	TGTGCCAGCAGCCACGACCTCTCTGGGGGGGGAACTGGAAACACCATATATTTT	CASSHDLSGGGTGNTIYF
15	NA	TRBV5-1	TRBJ2-3	NA	TGCGCCAGCAGCTTGGATTCGCCAGGGTCAGATACGCAGTATTTT	CASSLDSPGSDTQYF
12	NA	TRBV10-2	TRBJ1-1	TRBD1	TGCGCCAGCAGTCCCGGGACAGGGAGGGCTTTCTTT	CASSPGTGRAFF
14	NA	TRBV5-1	TRBJ2-1	TRBD1	TGCGCCAGCAGCTCTAGACAGGGCACCGGAGAGCAGTTCTTC	CASSSRQGTGEQFF
13	NA	TRBV5-5	TRBJ2-2	NA	TGTGCCAGCAGACCCAGGGACACCGGGGAGCTGTTTTTT	CASRPRDTGELFF
13	NA	TRBV7-9	TRBJ2-3	NA	TGTGCCAGCAGCTTGGGGCCTTGGGATACGCAGTATTTT	CASSLGPWDTQYF
14	NA	TRBV29-1	TRBJ2-2	NA	TGCAGCGTGCGTCGGGTTTGGGGCACCGGGGAGCTGTTTTTT	CSVRRVWGTGELFF
12	NA	TRBV4-1	TRBJ1-6	NA	TGCGCCAGCAGCCAAGTGAATTCACCCCTCCACTTT	CASSQVNSPLHF
14	few	TRBV6-4	TRBJ1-2	NA	TGTGCCAGCAGTGACTCCTCGGGGCTCTATGGCTACACCTTC	CASSDSSGLYGYTF
16	once	TRBV10-1	TRBJ2-1	TRBD1	TGCGCCAGCAGTGGCCTGAAAGGACAGGGAAACAATGAGCAGTTCTTC	CASSGLKGQGNNEQFF
14	few	TRBV6-1	TRBJ1-2	NA	TGTGCCAGCAGTGACCGCGGCCTGGGGGGGGGCTACACCTTC	CASSDRGLGGGYTF
12	few	TRBV5-6	TRBJ1-5	NA	TGTGCCAGCAGCGACAGAGATCAGCCCCAGCATTTT	CASSDRDQPQHF